The rows below give T cell receptor beta chains drawn from one sample of a study of long-term antiretroviral therapy in people with HIV. Clones were read by immunoSEQ multiplex PCR, and TCRdb kept only the in-frame ones, dropping some. The table includes about 20,000 clones, around 93% detected once. Sequencing was performed on unsorted PBMCs, taken 4.4 years after starting antiretroviral therapy. The source is a woman in her fifties or sixties with HIV. CDR3s include the opening cysteine and the closing phenylalanine or tryptophan.

j_gene: TRBJ1-3
v_gene: TRBV4-1
CDR3aa: CASSSYNRGISGNTIYF

j_gene: TRBJ2-2
v_gene: TRBV4-2
CDR3aa: CASSPLRVSGGNTGELFF

j_gene: TRBJ1-1
v_gene: TRBV29-1
CDR3aa: CSVVGQERNTEAFF

j_gene: TRBJ1-5
v_gene: TRBV18
CDR3aa: CASSPRQGADQPQHF

j_gene: TRBJ2-5
v_gene: TRBV7-6
CDR3aa: CASSSWDRQETQYF

j_gene: TRBJ2-5
v_gene: TRBV6-6
CDR3aa: CASSYSIAGLAGRQYF

j_gene: TRBJ2-1
v_gene: TRBV19
CDR3aa: CASSILGTSGPYNEQFF

j_gene: TRBJ1-2
v_gene: TRBV30
CDR3aa: CAWIRELNYGYTF

j_gene: TRBJ1-1
v_gene: TRBV29-1
CDR3aa: CSASDNSEAFF

j_gene: TRBJ1-1
v_gene: TRBV5-4
CDR3aa: CASSLSGRTEAFF

j_gene: TRBJ2-4
v_gene: TRBV19
CDR3aa: CASSIIGTAKNIQYF

j_gene: TRBJ2-5
v_gene: TRBV5-1
CDR3aa: CASSGQREETQYF

j_gene: TRBJ1-4
v_gene: TRBV4-1
CDR3aa: CASSLPATNEKLFF

j_gene: TRBJ2-5
v_gene: TRBV29-1
CDR3aa: CSVGELAGGPQETQYF

j_gene: TRBJ1-1
v_gene: TRBV14
CDR3aa: CASNRQMNTEAFF

j_gene: TRBJ2-1
v_gene: TRBV6-1
CDR3aa: CASSDIVFVGESYNEQFF

j_gene: TRBJ1-5
v_gene: TRBV7-2
CDR3aa: CASSIPGTGGNQPQHF

j_gene: TRBJ2-7
v_gene: TRBV2
CDR3aa: CASSENIGAYEQYF

j_gene: TRBJ1-2
v_gene: TRBV2
CDR3aa: CASRDRVAAGGYTF

j_gene: NA
v_gene: TRBV2
CDR3aa: CASTGQERYEQYF

j_gene: TRBJ2-1
v_gene: TRBV5-5
CDR3aa: CASSRWTSGEANEQFF

j_gene: TRBJ1-4
v_gene: TRBV9
CDR3aa: CASSPGPGTASMDEKLFF

j_gene: TRBJ1-3
v_gene: TRBV21-1
CDR3aa: CASSKVVGGFGNTIYF

j_gene: TRBJ2-7
v_gene: TRBV18
CDR3aa: CASSPGGQSSYEQYF

j_gene: TRBJ2-5
v_gene: TRBV5-1
CDR3aa: CASSPDRGRETQYF

j_gene: TRBJ1-1
v_gene: TRBV2
CDR3aa: CASSPILTEAFF

j_gene: TRBJ1-5
v_gene: TRBV4-3
CDR3aa: CASSQATDQPQHF

j_gene: TRBJ1-6
v_gene: TRBV6-5
CDR3aa: CASSSTGQYNSPLHF

j_gene: TRBJ2-2
v_gene: TRBV27
CDR3aa: CASSLLRGVPNTGELFF

j_gene: TRBJ1-1
v_gene: TRBV7-9
CDR3aa: CASSSTGPTEAFF

j_gene: TRBJ1-2
v_gene: TRBV9
CDR3aa: CASSYTPDYGYTF